This section outlines one TCR beta chain sequence together with its context. Sequencing used immunoSEQ multiplex PCR; TCRdb keeps in-frame clones, though not all of them. The sample holds tens of thousands of clones; about 96% are singletons and the top ten take 6.4%. These data originate in a study of preoperative IRX-2 immunotherapy in early breast cancer. Treatment noted: preoperative locoregional IRX-2 cytokine immunotherapy. This phase Ib study tested locoregional IRX-2 cytokine immunotherapy given before surgery. Per germline, CDR1 LGHNA and CDR2 YSLEER. The CDR3 contains 15 residues. V lost 1 base and J 0 bases, leaving 7 bases between the germline ends.

Sampling was carried out from a patient treated with IRX-2 immunotherapy. This sequence was found in a human donor with breast cancer. The chain is built from TRBV4-3 and TRBJ2-1; D unresolved. The chain's CDR3 is CASSQARPSYNEQFF. The CDR3, as DNA: TGCGCCAGCAGCCAAGCACGGCCCTCCTACAATGAGCAGTTCTTC.